The 12 T cell receptor beta chains presented below share a single source sample, sequenced in a study of blood T cell repertoires in COVID-19 (dated by TCRdb to the early 2020s). The library relied on the immunoSEQ multiplex PCR assay. This immuneACCESS table, as held by TCRdb, lists in-frame sequences with V and J called but not all clones. Of the missing ones, under half trace to an unresolved V gene in checked studies; the others have no known cause. This sample gives over 150,000 clones in total; 80% to 85% of them show up just once. 9.5% to 13% of the sample is held by the ten biggest clonotypes. The sequenced material came from peripheral blood. The receptors come from a man aged 65-85 years with active or convalescent COVID-19.

The chain employs TRBV11-2 and TRBJ2-7; 11 nucleotides match TRBD1. V trimming: 2 bases; J trimming: 1 base; junction bases outside the gene matches: 13. This CDR3 is 19 amino acids long. From germline, CDR1 is SGHAT and CDR2 FQNNGV. Here the CDR3 DNA reads TGTGCCAGCAGCTTAATAAATCGCGGAAGGGACAGGGGGTCCTACGAGCAGTACTTC. Translated, it gives CASSLINRGRDRGSYEQYF.

The chain links TRBV7-2 to TRBJ2-1, with a tentative D call TRBD2 (5 bases). The CDR3 runs to 15 residues. Germline V gene lookup returns CDR1 SGHTA and CDR2 FQGNSA. Between the trimmed V and J ends, which lost 5 bases and 0 bases, there was a span of 11 bases. The CDR3, as DNA: TGTGCCAGCAGCCGGACTTGGCGCTCCTACAATGAGCAGTTCTTC. It is translated as CASSRTWRSYNEQFF.

Comment on this clone: The identical CDR3 is also encoded by other nucleotide sequences in the sample. The rearrangement uses TRBV4-3 and TRBJ1-2; the D gene is possibly TRBD1 (6 bases). V was shortened by 0 bases and J by 5 bases, with 7 bases between the two germline ends. The CDR3 totals 13 residues. CDR1 is LGHNA and CDR2 is YSLEER in the germline V gene. CDR3 DNA sequence: TGCGCCAGCAGCCAAGACAGGGGATATGGCTACACCTTC. Protein product: CASSQDRGYGYTF.

This chain connects TRBV6-5 to TRBJ1-6; D might be TRBD1 (5 bases). The germline V gene encodes CDR1 MNHEY and CDR2 SVGAGI. Trimming stripped 1 base from V and 6 bases from J, with 10 bases between. The CDR3 has 15 residues. CDR3 protein: CASSYWTLGNSPLHF. The CDR3 coding sequence is TGTGCCAGCAGTTACTGGACACTGGGTAATTCACCCCTCCACTTT.

The J gene is TRBJ2-5, the V gene TRBV5-1; D is uncertain. Germline CDR1 reads SGHRS; CDR2 reads YFSETQ. Deletions cut 1 base from V and 2 bases from J, with 9 bases between. The CDR3 length is 14 residues. The CDR3 protein is CASSLNVGQETQYF. In nucleotides, the CDR3 is TGCGCCAGCAGCTTGAATGTCGGTCAAGAGACCCAGTACTTC.

By frequency in the sample, this clone is medium-sized. The chain joins TRBV6-5 to TRBJ2-5; D unclear. CDR3 length equals 13 residues. V was pared by 4 bases and J by 1 base, with 7 bases between. The germline CDR1 and CDR2 sequences are MNHEY and SVGAGI. For the CDR3, the DNA is TGTGCCAGCAGTTTGGGCAGCCAAGAGACCCAGTACTTC. Amino acids: CASSLGSQETQYF.

This clone appeared once. The chain joins TRBV4-3 to TRBJ1-3; no clear D gene. V was shortened by 1 base and J by 0 bases, with 13 bases between the two germline ends. The germline V gene has CDR1 LGHNA and CDR2 YSLEER. The CDR3 has 17 amino acids. CDR3 sequence (DNA): TGCGCCAGCAGCCAAGGCCCCTTGGGCTCCTCTGGAAACACCATATATTTT. Translation gives CASSQGPLGSSGNTIYF.

This rearrangement joins TRBV24-1 to TRBJ2-1, with TRBD1 as a possible D gene (6 bases). V was cut by 2 bases and J by 5 bases, with 15 bases left in between. Germline V lookup: CDR1 KGHDR, CDR2 SFDVKD. This CDR3 contains 16 residues. The CDR3 reads CATSDSTGHRNNEQFF. CDR3 bases: TGTGCCACCAGTGATTCGACGGGACACCGTAACAATGAGCAGTTCTTC.

Only a few counts were recorded for this clone. This chain connects TRBV5-5 to TRBJ2-2, with D possibly TRBD1 on 5 matching bases. The CDR3 loop spans 17 amino acids. Trimming stripped 0 bases from V and 1 base from J, with 13 bases between. Germline-derived CDR1 and CDR2 are SGHKS and YYEKEE (reference sequence). The CDR3 reads CASSLVSGQGNTGELFF. In DNA form, the CDR3 reads TGTGCCAGCAGCTTGGTTAGTGGGCAGGGGAACACCGGGGAGCTGTTTTTT.

The chain joins TRBV5-1 to TRBJ2-7; 9 nucleotides match TRBD2. V trimming: 1 base; J trimming: 2 bases; junction bases outside the gene matches: 10. Germline lookup yields CDR1 SGHRS and CDR2 YFSETQ. The CDR3 has 17 amino acids. Here the CDR3 DNA reads TGCGCCAGCAGCTTGAGTTTAGAGGCTAGCGGGGCCTACGAGCAGTACTTC. This sequence encodes CASSLSLEASGAYEQYF.

The DNA of the CDR3 is TGCGCCAGCAGCTCAACTACCCTTAATGAAAAACTGTTTTTT. Its protein is CASSSTTLNEKLFF. The chain uses TRBV5-1 and TRBJ1-4; D is undetermined. The V end lost 3 bases, the J end lost 4 bases, and 10 bases lay between the germline ends. The CDR3 length is 14 residues. Germline V CDR1 and CDR2: SGHRS, YFSETQ.

The chain has TRBV29-1 and TRBJ1-1; the match to TRBD1 covers 7 bases. Looked up from germline, CDR1 is SQVTM and CDR2 is ANQGSEA. This CDR3 has 13 residues. V was pared by 2 bases and J by 3 bases, with 3 bases of the junction left unmatched. CDR3 DNA sequence: TGCAGCGTTGAAAGGGGGCTGGACACTGAAGCTTTCTTT. Its translation: CSVERGLDTEAFF.